This T cell receptor beta chain was sequenced for a study of read filtering for tumor transcriptome and immune sequencing (dated by TCRdb to 2019 to 2021). About the study as a whole: Of the patients in the cohort, 16 to 20 were male and some 15 were female, and their mean age was around 66 years, with a range of about 47 to 80. The study compared TCR repertoires from targeted immune repertoire sequencing and bulk whole-transcriptome sequencing run on the same bone marrow samples. One main goal was a read-filtering strategy for immune repertoire data, in particular deciding whether clonotypes backed by only one read should be removed. TCR-region mapped reads per sample ranged from about 4.05 to 10.27 million with IR-seq versus only about 75 to 1,400 with RNA-seq. By revised international staging, fewer than ten patients were R-ISS I, some 17 were R-ISS II and 6 or 7 were R-ISS III. After DNase treatment, whole-transcriptome libraries were prepared using the TruSeq RNA Access Library Prep Kit.

This clonotype was counted at least ten times. Its antigen remains undetermined. There are no base qualities to consult, and no much larger clone falls within one base. Overall study outcomes, separate from this receptor: Single-read clonotypes made up around 85% of clonotypes but only about 4% of total reads in IR-seq, compared with roughly three quarters of clonotypes and approximately 45% of reads in RNA-seq. IR-seq captured clonotypes at much higher depth and more reliably than RNA-seq, and smaller IR-seq throughput sufficed to identify most shared clonotypes. The sorted CD138-negative fraction was a mixed bone marrow immune population, not purified T cells. The correlation between IR-seq and RNA-seq shared clonotype proportions was increased by removal of single-read clonotypes.

TCR libraries were built from 400 to 450 ng RNA with the Immunoverse kit, using molecular barcoded adaptors covering alpha/delta and beta/gamma chains. The same RNA used for transcriptome sequencing was used for TCR library preparation. An Illumina HiSeq 4000 with 2 x 150 cycles was used to sequence the TCR libraries. Under the source paper's analysis protocol: Using MiXCR, which included quality filtering and error correction, TCR reads were aligned to human V, D, J and C references and then assembled into CDR3 clonotypes. The tcR package in R was used to analyze clonotype counts and gene usage diversity. Raw mapping reads were checked after the RNA-seq reads had been mapped by STAR aligner version 2.5.3a onto the human GRCh37 genome. To test how sequencing depth affected the clonotypes detected, IR-seq fastq files were randomly downsampled with Seqtk 1.3. Using fastp at Q25 and MiXCR, TCRdb reprocessed the public reads and kept productive beta chains. Entries that share a CDR3 protein sequence are merged under the most common genes and DNA. These V and J calls derive from TCRdb rather than the authors' analysis. In this sample the table shows more than 45,000 distinct CDR3 sequences, about 12% of which occur a single time. Together, the top ten hold 15% to 20% of the sample.

There are 14 amino acids in the CDR3, from cysteine to phenylalanine inclusive. Just CDR3 DNA is preserved here, 42 bases in frame from base 1. Trimming at the junction amounts to 6 bases on V and 1 base on J, and the germline ends lie 15 bases apart. CDR1 and CDR2 (DFQATT, SNEGSKA) derive from the germline V gene (reference sequence). Bone marrow was sampled from every patient at the time of active disease. Isolation of bone marrow mononuclear cells was performed by Ficoll-Hypaque density gradient centrifugation. Myeloma plasma cells were removed and CD138-negative cells were obtained by negative selection following labeling with CD138 magnetic microbeads on a MACS separator. Purity of the isolated cells was checked by flow cytometry on an Attune NxT using CD138 antibodies. TRIzol reagent was used to extract total RNA, and a NanoDrop spectrophotometer was used to quantify the extracted RNA. Paired RNA-seq and IR-seq were performed on the CD138-negative bone marrow sample of each patient.

The clonotype was recovered from a donor at least 40 years old with multiple myeloma. Recombination connected TRBV20-1 to TRBJ2-5; there is no confident call for the D gene. The sequencing sample was made of a population of CD138-negative cells sorted from bone marrow. The meaning of the sample's cell subset or site label: bone marrow mononuclear cells depleted of CD138+ plasma/myeloma cells by negative magnetic selection. At the DNA level, the sequence is TGCAGTGCAACAGACACGACCTTCCAAGAGACCCAGTACTTC. Its translation reads: CSATDTTFQETQYF.